The source of this TCR beta chain is a study of blood T cell repertoires in COVID-19. Study context: T cells, B-cell-depleted T cells, or PBMCs provided the cDNA or gDNA that served as material.

The CDR3 is 17 amino acids. CDR1 and CDR2 from the germline V gene are SGHTA and FQGNSA. Trimming at V came to 4 bases and at J to 6 bases, leaving 10 bases not matched to a gene. Authors' analysis steps: Researchers report that nucleated cell counts were estimated from reference gene primer amplification. Here immunoSEQ multiplex PCR was the method, and the copy in TCRdb shows in-frame clones only, minus some. V and J calls and clone size follow that table, whereas D and trimming were derived from the DNA. The sample gives more than 90,000 clones, 80% to 85% of which show up once; around 4% is in the top ten.

Sequenced input: peripheral blood. The TCR sequence derives from a man aged 55 to 70 with acute or convalescent COVID-19. The V gene is TRBV7-2, the J gene TRBJ2-3; the match to TRBD2 covers 13 bases. The CDR3 region is CASSSPPGLAGRDTQYF. The CDR3 nucleotides read TGTGCCAGCAGCTCTCCGCCGGGACTAGCGGGAAGGGATACGCAGTATTTT. The complete variable domain, with remaining parts taken from reference TRBV7-2 and TRBJ2-3, reads GAGVSQSPSNKVTEKGKDVELRCDPISGHTALYWYRQSLGQGLEFLIYFQGNSAPDKSGLPSDRFSAERTGGSVSTLTIQRTQQEDSAVYLCASSSPPGLAGRDTQYFGPGTRLTVL.